This TCR beta chain emerged from a study of cytomegalovirus exposure and HLA in healthy donors. Study-level points and caveats: In a later analysis, DRB1 alleles had the most associated TCRs; HLA-C alleles the fewest. Because they were indistinguishable, some V segments, including TRBV6-2 and TRBV6-3, were excluded. Later analysis found that TCR beta chains associated with HLA were more clonally expanded than other, equally common chains. Among TCR beta chains, those listed as cytomegalovirus-associated numbered over 150.

This clone was detected only a few times. Its antigen is not identified. The same CDR3 can be traced to other DNA sequences in this sample. In germline, CDR1 is MNHEY, CDR2 SVGAGI. This CDR3 region has 12 residues. The ends were cut back, 6 bases at V and 1 base at J, with 6 bases in the middle. Primers included in the PCR were 60 Vbeta and 13 Jbeta primers. The table came from immunoSEQ multiplex PCR; TCRdb's copy has only in-frame clones and leaves some out. Of about 190,000 clones listed, almost 85% are singletons. The chain recombines TRBV6-5 with TRBJ1-1; D gene ambiguous. This sequence originates from a boy between 10 and 17 years old in good health and CMV-seronegative. Sequenced material: PBMCs. The CDR3, as DNA: TGTGCCAGCAGCCGCGGGAACACTGAAGCTTTCTTT. Amino acids: CASSRGNTEAFF.